This is a list of T cell receptor beta chains from one sample in a study of blood T cells in healthy people across ages. TCRdb re-analysed the 5' RACE reads in MiXCR, keeping a single row per CDR3 protein. Among 700,000 to 950,000 distinct CDR3 sequences listed, roughly two fifths were seen once. The sample comprised blood. The receptor source for this set is a woman aged 55 to 70 in good health. The CDR3 runs from the conserved cysteine through the conserved F or W. Each record gives: V gene, clone size, CDR3 protein. Clone size is shown for a subset of rows, as once, few, many or a class of expanded clone.

v_gene: TRBV5-4; abundance: few; CDR3aa: CASSPDTAREQFF
v_gene: TRBV5-1; abundance: .; CDR3aa: CASSPDGGGYNEQFF
v_gene: TRBV6-1; abundance: .; CDR3aa: CASLVTNTEAFF
v_gene: TRBV7-9; abundance: once; CDR3aa: CAGRPGGSEEKLFF
v_gene: TRBV5-1; abundance: few; CDR3aa: CASSLAGNGRSNEQFF
v_gene: TRBV7-9; abundance: .; CDR3aa: CASSTLQGAGYNEQFF
v_gene: TRBV20-1; abundance: .; CDR3aa: CSARGLAGGREQFF
v_gene: TRBV30; abundance: .; CDR3aa: CAWSVRLAGANVLTF
v_gene: TRBV4-2; abundance: once; CDR3aa: CASSRKSPGGGGEKLFF
v_gene: TRBV6-2/TRBV6-3; abundance: once; CDR3aa: CASSYWRVNTEAFF
v_gene: TRBV29-1; abundance: .; CDR3aa: CSVGVSLADSYNEQYF
v_gene: TRBV6-2/TRBV6-3; abundance: .; CDR3aa: CASRSSGTSGREYNEQFF
v_gene: TRBV15; abundance: few; CDR3aa: CATSRDRGGYEQYF
v_gene: TRBV27; abundance: many; CDR3aa: CASSSSGGRTYEQYF
v_gene: TRBV28; abundance: few; CDR3aa: CASSLGQGHYGYTF
v_gene: TRBV6-5; abundance: few; CDR3aa: CASSYRAGSYEQYF
v_gene: TRBV7-2; abundance: .; CDR3aa: CASSLWAPDRASTATQYF
v_gene: TRBV20-1; abundance: few; CDR3aa: CSARDPQRNQPQHF
v_gene: TRBV7-2; abundance: many; CDR3aa: CASSLAGTNYGYTF
v_gene: TRBV20-1; abundance: few; CDR3aa: CSARDRGMINQPQHF
v_gene: TRBV5-1; abundance: many; CDR3aa: CASSWGVGQKPYEQYF
v_gene: TRBV12-3/TRBV12-4; abundance: .; CDR3aa: CASILGSGAFF
v_gene: TRBV7-2; abundance: few; CDR3aa: CASSLFLGYTF
v_gene: TRBV4-3; abundance: .; CDR3aa: CASSQGASGPYNEQYF
v_gene: TRBV12-3/TRBV12-4; abundance: few; CDR3aa: CASSPGQGGREEQYF
v_gene: TRBV9; abundance: .; CDR3aa: CASSSSGTSGNNEQFF
v_gene: TRBV29-1; abundance: many; CDR3aa: CSVGQGFEQYF
v_gene: TRBV21-1; abundance: .; CDR3aa: CASSKRPYNEQYF
v_gene: TRBV20-1; abundance: few; CDR3aa: CSARHPGASYEQYF
v_gene: TRBV2; abundance: .; CDR3aa: CASRRFSYEQYF
v_gene: TRBV29-1; abundance: .; CDR3aa: CSVSQGLGEKLFF
v_gene: TRBV5-6; abundance: .; CDR3aa: CASSPIGADPTYEQYF
v_gene: TRBV7-9; abundance: .; CDR3aa: CASSREGSETQYF
v_gene: TRBV25-1; abundance: few; CDR3aa: CASSALAGGFGEQFF
v_gene: TRBV28; abundance: few; CDR3aa: CASRSDRVAKNIQYF
v_gene: TRBV28; abundance: .; CDR3aa: CATGGGGNQPQHF
v_gene: TRBV7-6; abundance: .; CDR3aa: CASSAPPGQGKSTEAFF
v_gene: TRBV7-8; abundance: .; CDR3aa: CASSSTPRQGGMETQYF
v_gene: TRBV12-3/TRBV12-4; abundance: few; CDR3aa: CASSPLQGYEQYF
v_gene: TRBV10-2; abundance: .; CDR3aa: CASSDTGNNYGYTF
v_gene: TRBV6-1; abundance: .; CDR3aa: CASSAPPTRAEAFF
v_gene: TRBV13; abundance: .; CDR3aa: CASSPTRAYNEQFF
v_gene: TRBV7-2; abundance: .; CDR3aa: CASSQLQEQPQHF
v_gene: TRBV6-5; abundance: .; CDR3aa: CASSYSDPSDEQYF
v_gene: TRBV6-6; abundance: .; CDR3aa: CASRTGTGHGTFF
v_gene: TRBV13; abundance: .; CDR3aa: CASSFHGSCQPQHF
v_gene: TRBV7-3; abundance: many; CDR3aa: CASSLAANTDTQYF
v_gene: TRBV27; abundance: once; CDR3aa: CASSLSRVGDSPLHF
v_gene: TRBV28; abundance: few; CDR3aa: CASHSLAGGRETQYF
v_gene: TRBV12-3/TRBV12-4; abundance: few; CDR3aa: CASSFHGNTEAFF
v_gene: TRBV5-1; abundance: .; CDR3aa: CASSLSGTGFLQVTYEQYF